The 14 T cell receptor beta chains presented below share a single source sample, sequenced in a study of OX40 agonist ivuxolimab in advanced cancers. The assay was immunoSEQ multiplex PCR, and TCRdb's table has in-frame clones only and misses some. The sample records 70,000 or so clones, 90% being singletons. This specimen was CD4+ or CD8+ T cells sorted from blood, taken in a trial of the OX40 agonist ivuxolimab. The receptors derive from an adult with an advanced solid tumor such as melanoma, head and neck, liver or kidney cancer.

This chain links TRBV30 with TRBJ1-3; D ambiguous. The CDR3 totals 11 residues. The germline CDR1 and CDR2 sequences are GTSNPN and SVGIG (reference sequence). The V end was cut by 3 bases, the J end by 10 bases, with 10 bases between. The DNA for the CDR3 is TGTGCCTGGAGGGTAGGATTGACCATATATTTT. It yields the protein CAWRVGLTIYF.

The chain employs TRBV11-2 and TRBJ2-1; D not resolved. The CDR3 loop spans 13 amino acids. V shed 3 bases and J shed 5 bases, with 8 bases lying between them. Per germline, CDR1 SGHAT and CDR2 FQNNGV. The CDR3 is CASSFSRNNEQFF. CDR3 sequence (DNA): TGTGCCAGCAGCTTTTCTAGAAACAATGAGCAGTTCTTC.

This rearrangement joins TRBV6-1 to TRBJ2-7; D unresolved. From germline, CDR1 is MNHNS and CDR2 SASEGT. The CDR3 sequence is 11 residues long. Trimming took 7 bases from V and 3 from J, leaving 7 bases between them. CDR3 protein: CASTAFYEQYF. CDR3 DNA sequence: TGTGCCAGCACCGCATTCTACGAGCAGTACTTC.

The chain links TRBV5-1 to TRBJ2-3, with 8 bases identical to TRBD1. This CDR3 region has 15 residues. In germline, CDR1 is SGHRS, CDR2 YFSETQ. J was trimmed by 2 bases and V by 2 bases; bases with no gene match: 4. This chain's CDR3 is CASSFQGAITDTQYF. The DNA of the CDR3 is TGCGCCAGCAGCTTCCAGGGGGCAATCACAGATACGCAGTATTTT.

The V call is TRBV7-9, the J call TRBJ2-5, with D maybe TRBD1 (5 bases). The germline V and J ends were trimmed by 3 bases and 1 base, with 6 bases remaining between them. Germline assignment: CDR1 SEHNR and CDR2 FQNEAQ (reference sequence). The CDR3 sequence is 13 residues long. Here the CDR3 DNA reads TGTGCCAGCAGCTTCCAGGGCCAAGAGACCCAGTACTTC. It encodes CASSFQGQETQYF.

The CDR3 sequence: CASSVATVNSPLHF. The CDR3 DNA is TGTGCCAGCAGCGTAGCAACAGTTAATTCACCCCTCCACTTT. The chain joins TRBV9 to TRBJ1-6; D is undetermined. V lost 0 bases and J 6 bases, leaving 7 bases between the germline ends. The CDR3 extends over 14 amino acids. Germline-derived CDR1 and CDR2 are SGDLS and YYNGEE.

The chain has TRBV28 and TRBJ2-7; D gene unclear. V gave up 3 bases and J gave up 3 bases, with 6 bases separating them. The germline V gene encodes CDR1 MDHEN and CDR2 SYDVKM. The CDR3 covers 12 residues. CDR3 DNA sequence: TGTGCCAGCAGTTTGGGATTCTACGAGCAGTACTTC. It specifies CASSLGFYEQYF.

The chain is built from TRBV28 and TRBJ2-1, with 7 positions matching TRBD2. Per germline, CDR1 MDHEN and CDR2 SYDVKM. With V trimmed by 6 bases and J by 5 bases, 10 bases remained unmatched. CDR3 length: 15 amino acids. The CDR3 loop is CASSTAGIKDNEQFF. The CDR3 DNA reads TGTGCCAGCAGCACAGCGGGAATAAAGGACAATGAGCAGTTCTTC.

The chain is built from TRBV6-1 and TRBJ2-3; 9 nucleotides line up with TRBD1. V lost 3 bases, J lost 3 bases, and 7 bases stayed unmatched. Germline CDR1 is MNHNS and CDR2 is SASEGT. The CDR3 extends over 16 amino acids. CDR3 amino acids: CASSEADRGGTDTQYF. DNA of the CDR3: TGTGCCAGCAGTGAGGCCGACAGGGGGGGAACAGATACGCAGTATTTT.

The chain recombines TRBV7-8 with TRBJ2-2, with D perhaps matching TRBD1 or TRBD2 (5 bases each). Germline V gives CDR1 SGHVS, CDR2 FQNEAQ. The CDR3 sequence is 13 residues long. The V end was cut by 4 bases, the J end by 6 bases, with 9 bases between. CDR3 residues: CASSSRDPGELFF. CDR3 nucleotides: TGTGCCAGCAGCTCCAGGGACCCCGGGGAGCTGTTTTTT. The full variable domain, rest sourced from reference TRBV7-8 and TRBJ2-2, is GAGVSQSPRYKVAKRGQDVALRCDPISGHVSLFWYQQALGQGPEFLTYFQNEAQLDKSGLPSDRFFAERPEGSVSTLKIQRTQQEDSAVYLCASSSRDPGELFFGEGSRLTVL.

The chain recombines TRBV5-1 with TRBJ1-1; TRBD1 matches 7 bases. This CDR3 contains 14 residues. V was clipped by 4 bases and J by 2 bases; unmatched bases: 5. Looked up from germline, CDR1 is SGHRS and CDR2 is YFSETQ. This CDR3 is CASSRGTANTEAFF. DNA for the CDR3: TGCGCCAGCAGCCGGGGGACAGCCAACACTGAAGCTTTCTTT. Full variable domain (rest looked up from reference TRBV5-1 and TRBJ1-1): KAGVTQTPRYLIKTRGQQVTLSCSPISGHRSVSWYQQTPGQGLQFLFEYFSETQRNKGNFPGRFSGRQFSNSRSEMNVSTLELGDSALYLCASSRGTANTEAFFGQGTRLTVV.

This sequence joins TRBV5-1 and TRBJ2-1; D is possibly TRBD2 (5 bases). The CDR3 is 15 residues long. Germline values: CDR1 SGHRS, CDR2 YFSETQ. Trimming took off 4 bases at V and 4 bases at J, with 15 bases between the two ends. The CDR3 sequence: CASSPLPDFYNEQFF. CDR3 in DNA: TGCGCCAGCAGCCCGCTCCCGGACTTTTACAATGAGCAGTTCTTC.

The chain recombines TRBV5-1 with TRBJ2-1, with D maybe TRBD2 (6 bases). Trimming stripped 4 bases from V and 4 bases from J, with 18 bases between. CDR3 length: 16 residues. Germline lookup yields CDR1 SGHRS and CDR2 YFSETQ. The CDR3 DNA follows: TGCGCCAGCAGCGGAACTAGCCCTCCCATTTACAATGAGCAGTTCTTC. Encoded protein: CASSGTSPPIYNEQFF.

The rearrangement uses TRBV4-3 and TRBJ2-3, with a possible D match to TRBD1 (6 bases). The V gene's germline CDR1 is LGHNA and CDR2 YSLEER. The CDR3 spans 14 residues. The ends were cut back, 2 bases at V and 6 bases at J, with 12 bases in the middle. The CDR3 DNA follows: TGCGCCAGCAGCCAAAACAGGGATGTCGATACGCAGTATTTT. Translated: CASSQNRDVDTQYF.